This T cell receptor beta chain was sequenced during a study of T cell responses to AZD1222 COVID-19 vaccine. Study-wide points: Reportedly, nearly half of unique spike TCRs recognized epitopes outside B.1.351/B.1.1.7 mutations.

TCRdb's table, derived via immunoSEQ multiplex PCR, lists solely in-frame clones and lacks some. The sample lists 130,000 or so clones; roughly 90% were seen once. The CDR3 loop spans 15 amino acids. V gave up 0 bases and J gave up 4 bases, with 10 bases separating them. CDR1 and CDR2 from the germline V gene are SGHNT and YYREEE (reference sequence). Regarding this clone: What it binds is unknown.

Specimen: peripheral blood, collected on day 0 of AZD1222 vaccination. The TCR sequence derives from an adult in good health. This chain links TRBV5-4 with TRBJ2-2; D may be TRBD1 or TRBD2 (5 bases each). CDR3 loop: CASSLDRGATGELFF. CDR3 in DNA: TGTGCCAGCAGCTTGGATAGAGGGGCCACCGGGGAGCTGTTTTTT.